What follows are 22 T cell receptor beta chains derived from one specimen sequenced in a study of shared clonotypes between healthy human individuals. CD45RO negativity and positive selection for CCR7 defined naive CD8 cells, a population that excluded terminally differentiated effector memory CD45RA+ cells. Only in-frame clones appear in the TCRdb table, and some are missing; sequencing was by immunoSEQ multiplex PCR. In the table there are about 2,200,000 clones, 85% to 95% of which are singletons. Input material: naive CD8+ T cells from PBMCs. These receptors all come from a man aged 18 to 30 in good health. Some clones in this sample may be carry-over from other donors' samples.

The chain is built from TRBV28 and TRBJ2-1; D call uncertain. The CDR3 consists of 12 residues. Germline V gene data show CDR1 as MDHEN and CDR2 as SYDVKM. The germline V and J ends were trimmed by 6 bases and 9 bases, with 12 bases remaining between them. This CDR3 reads CASSPLSGEQFF. CDR3 in DNA: TGTGCCAGCAGCCCTCTCTCCGGTGAGCAGTTCTTC.

V and J are TRBV11-2 and TRBJ1-4; D is ambiguous. V gave up 5 bases and J gave up 5 bases, with 15 bases separating them. The CDR3 length is 15 residues. CDR1 is SGHAT and CDR2 is FQNNGV in the germline V gene. For the CDR3, the DNA is TGTGCCAGCAGCAGCGACAAGACCGTCAATGAAAAACTGTTTTTT. Protein product: CASSSDKTVNEKLFF.

The V and J genes are TRBV7-6 and TRBJ2-7, with 7 bases matching TRBD1. Germline CDR1 reads SGHVS; CDR2 reads FNYEAQ. The CDR3 runs 16 residues. V lost 5 bases, J lost 3 bases, and 13 bases stayed unmatched. CDR3 nucleotide sequence: TGTGCCAGCAGCGTAGGAGACAGGGCCGCCGGCTACGAGCAGTACTTC. It codes for CASSVGDRAAGYEQYF.

The chain carries TRBV13 and TRBJ2-1, with 11 bases identical to TRBD2. V dropped 5 bases and J dropped 2; count of bases not matched to a gene: 8. This CDR3 is built from 17 residues. The germline V gene has CDR1 PRHDT and CDR2 FYEKMQ (reference sequence). CDR3 sequence reads: CASSVSVAGGPYNEQFF. CDR3 bases: TGTGCCAGCAGCGTGTCTGTAGCGGGAGGGCCCTACAATGAGCAGTTCTTC.

The chain carries TRBV2 and TRBJ2-1; D uncertain. The CDR3 is 12 residues long. The V end lost 1 base, the J end lost 8 bases, and 6 bases lay between the germline ends. From germline, CDR1 is SNHLY and CDR2 FYNNEI. This chain's CDR3 is CASSEVKDEQFF. CDR3 nucleotide sequence: TGTGCCAGCAGTGAAGTAAAGGATGAGCAGTTCTTC.

V usage is TRBV6-6 and J usage is TRBJ2-1; no clear D. Trimming left V 2 bases short and J 8 bases short, with 7 bases between. The CDR3 contains 12 residues. In germline, CDR1 is MNHNY, CDR2 SVGAGI (reference sequence). CDR3 amino acids: CASSYGLDEQFF. In DNA form, the CDR3 reads TGTGCCAGCAGTTACGGCCTGGATGAGCAGTTCTTC.

The rearrangement joins TRBV27 to TRBJ2-1; D is uncertain. Germline V gives CDR1 MNHEY, CDR2 SMNVEV (reference sequence). V dropped 4 bases and J dropped 0 bases, with 19 bases sitting between them. The CDR3 sequence is 18 residues long. CDR3 DNA sequence: TGTGCCAGCAGTTCAATATACCCCCGACAAAGCTCCTACAATGAGCAGTTCTTC. As protein: CASSSIYPRQSSYNEQFF.

The CDR3 loop reads CASSLGTSGGYEQYF. CDR3 in DNA: TGCGCCAGCAGCTTGGGGACTAGCGGGGGGTACGAGCAGTACTTC. This sequence joins TRBV5-1 and TRBJ2-7; TRBD2 aligns across 14 bases. This CDR3 is 15 amino acids long. The germline gives CDR1 SGHRS, CDR2 YFSETQ. V dropped 0 bases and J dropped 4; count of bases not matched to a gene: 0.

The chain combines TRBV28 with TRBJ2-1, with D possibly matching TRBD2 (6 bases). CDR3 length: 18 amino acids. The germline V gene has CDR1 MDHEN and CDR2 SYDVKM. V shed 2 bases and J shed 5 bases, with 22 bases lying between them. CDR3: CASSLGWRDHGVDNEQFF. CDR3 nucleotides: TGTGCCAGCAGTTTAGGGTGGAGGGACCACGGGGTGGACAATGAGCAGTTCTTC.

V gene TRBV4-1 combines with J gene TRBJ2-2; 11 bases map to TRBD2. CDR3 length: 16 residues. Germline CDR1 MGHRA, CDR2 YSYEKL. The J segment lost 1 base and the V segment lost 2 bases, leaving 0 bases of the junction unmatched. Here the CDR3 DNA reads TGCGCCAGCAGCCAACTAGCGGGGGGGAACACCGGGGAGCTGTTTTTT. Residues: CASSQLAGGNTGELFF.

The rearrangement joins TRBV4-3 to TRBJ2-7, with D perhaps matching TRBD1 (6 bases). This CDR3 region has 14 residues. Trimming stripped 4 bases from V and 2 bases from J, with 12 bases between. Germline CDR1 reads LGHNA; CDR2 reads YSLEER. The CDR3 spells CASSLFRDTYEQYF. CDR3 sequence (DNA): TGCGCCAGCAGCCTTTTCCGGGACACCTACGAGCAGTACTTC.

V and J are TRBV5-1 and TRBJ1-1; D is unresolved. Germline V gene lookup returns CDR1 SGHRS and CDR2 YFSETQ. V dropped 0 bases and J dropped 1 base, with 10 bases sitting between them. This CDR3 has 15 residues. This chain's CDR3 is CASSLAEEGNTEAFF. DNA for the CDR3: TGCGCCAGCAGCTTGGCCGAAGAGGGGAACACTGAAGCTTTCTTT.

DNA of the CDR3: TGTGCCAGCAGCCAGTCGACTAGCGGGTCGAACACCGGGGAGCTGTTTTTT. Amino acids: CASSQSTSGSNTGELFF. The chain has TRBV7-9 and TRBJ2-2, with 10 nucleotides matching TRBD2. This CDR3 has 17 amino acids. The J segment lost 0 bases and the V segment lost 5 bases, leaving 6 bases of the junction unmatched. The V gene's germline CDR1 is SEHNR and CDR2 FQNEAQ (reference sequence).

This rearrangement joins TRBV28 to TRBJ2-3; a possible D gene is TRBD2 (5 bases). V lost 3 bases and J 6 bases, leaving 22 bases between the germline ends. Germline V gene lookup returns CDR1 MDHEN and CDR2 SYDVKM. The CDR3 totals 17 residues. CDR3 nucleotide sequence: TGTGCCAGCAGTTTGCCCCCCCGTGGCGATCGAGGGGATACGCAGTATTTT. Residues: CASSLPPRGDRGDTQYF.

The gene calls are TRBV7-2 and TRBJ1-1; TRBD1 agrees at 8 bases. This CDR3 is built from 17 residues. Germline lookup yields CDR1 SGHTA and CDR2 FQGNSA. The J segment lost 4 bases and the V segment lost 8 bases, leaving 18 bases of the junction unmatched. DNA for the CDR3: TGTGCCAGCGCCACCAGTCGAAGGGCAGGGGGCTTCACTGAAGCTTTCTTT. Translating gives CASATSRRAGGFTEAFF.

The V gene is TRBV29-1, the J gene TRBJ1-1; D is unresolved. The germline V and J ends were trimmed by 6 bases and 2 bases, with 16 bases remaining between them. There are 14 residues in the CDR3. The V gene's germline CDR1 is SQVTM and CDR2 ANQGSEA. CDR3 sequence: CSVAETYFNTEAFF. CDR3 coding DNA: TGCAGCGTGGCCGAGACTTATTTCAACACTGAAGCTTTCTTT.

The chain joins TRBV18 to TRBJ2-7; D remains unclear. The V end lost 1 base, the J end lost 2 bases, and 9 bases lay between the germline ends. The CDR3 has 14 residues. Germline V gives CDR1 KGHSH, CDR2 LQKENI. CDR3 residues: CASSPLPPTYEQYF. The CDR3 DNA is TGTGCCAGCTCACCACTCCCCCCCACCTACGAGCAGTACTTC.

The J gene is TRBJ2-7, the V gene TRBV4-1; D is perhaps TRBD1 (6 bases). Trimming shortened V by 1 base and J by 3 bases, and 13 bases separated the two germline ends. This CDR3 spans 15 amino acids. Germline V gives CDR1 MGHRA, CDR2 YSYEKL. The CDR3 DNA follows: TGCGCCAGCAGCCAAGCTGGGGACATTTTCTACGAGCAGTACTTC. The encoded protein is CASSQAGDIFYEQYF.

J is TRBJ2-1 and V is TRBV7-3; D is unclear. CDR1 and CDR2 from the germline V gene are SGHTA and FQGTGA. The CDR3 consists of 17 residues. V was trimmed by 1 base and J by 4 bases, leaving 17 bases between them. CDR3: CASSLSGGPQRYNEQFF. The CDR3 nucleotides read TGTGCCAGCAGCTTAAGCGGCGGACCGCAGCGTTACAATGAGCAGTTCTTC.

This chain uses TRBV12-5 with TRBJ1-2; the D gene is possibly TRBD1 (5 bases). V lost 3 bases to trimming and J lost 8 bases, with 19 bases between them. The CDR3 consists of 15 residues. The germline V gene encodes CDR1 LGHNT and CDR2 FRNRAP. The DNA for the CDR3 is TGTGCTAGTGGTTTCGGCCCAGGGCTCCCTAGGGGCTACACCTTC. It translates to CASGFGPGLPRGYTF.

The rearrangement links TRBV11-2 to TRBJ2-1, with D perhaps TRBD1 or TRBD2 (5 bases each). Germline CDR1 reads SGHAT; CDR2 reads FQNNGV. V lost 1 base and J 5 bases, leaving 21 bases between the germline ends. CDR3 size: 18 residues. DNA of the CDR3: TGTGCCAGCAGCTTAGTACTCGAGGGACCGGTTGAGGACAATGAGCAGTTCTTC. Its protein product is CASSLVLEGPVEDNEQFF.

With regard to this clone: Other DNA sequences of this sample code for an identical CDR3. This chain joins TRBV28 and TRBJ1-1; 9 bases are a match to TRBD1. The CDR3 covers 14 residues. Germline assignment: CDR1 MDHEN and CDR2 SYDVKM. V shed 6 bases, J shed 4 bases, and the junction held 6 bases outside the gene matches. In nucleotides, the CDR3 is TGTGCCAGCAGCCTACAGGGGGCGGTCACTGAAGCTTTCTTT. Protein product: CASSLQGAVTEAFF.